These 24 T cell receptor beta chains were all obtained from the same sample, sequenced in a study of CD8+ T cells in alopecia areata. The authors extracted RNA and reverse transcribed it into cDNA as the sequencing template. TCRdb keeps only in-frame clones here, not all; method: immunoSEQ multiplex PCR. The table lists 110,000 to 150,000 clones, roughly 46% of them singletons. The material sequenced was CD4+ T cells sorted from blood, taken at week 0. These receptors all come from a human donor with alopecia areata.

This clone was detected once. The chain employs TRBV7-2 and TRBJ1-2, with no clear D. Trimming cost V 1 base and J 1 base, with 7 bases left between them. The CDR3 has 14 residues. CDR1 and CDR2 from the germline V gene are SGHTA and FQGNSA. CDR3: CASSLGANNYGYTF. DNA of the CDR3: TGTGCCAGCAGCTTAGGGGCGAATAACTATGGCTACACCTTC.

The gene calls are TRBV21-1 and TRBJ1-1. TRBV21-1 is described as a pseudogene. This CDR3 comprises 16 residues. CDR3 DNA sequence: TGTGCCAGCAGCCAACCCGGGGGGGGTTCGAACACTGAAGCTTTCTTT. Encoded protein: CASSQPGGGSNTEAFF.

In its sample, this clone was seen a few times. This chain's CDR3 is CAWTLHRGGYTF. CDR3 sequence (DNA): TGTGCCTGGACTCTCCACAGGGGTGGCTACACCTTC. V and J are TRBV30 and TRBJ1-2; 7 nucleotides align to TRBD1. This CDR3 is 12 amino acids long. V lost 4 bases and J lost 7; bases outside the gene matches: 6. Germline V gene sequence: CDR1 GTSNPN, CDR2 SVGIG (reference sequence).

This clone was counted a few times. The genes are TRBV30 and TRBJ2-1; D is unresolved. Trimming took off 2 bases at V and 8 bases at J, with 7 bases between the two ends. In germline, CDR1 is GTSNPN, CDR2 SVGIG (reference sequence). The CDR3 has 11 amino acids. The CDR3 DNA reads TGTGCCTGGAGTCACACGGATGAGCAGTTCTTC. This encodes CAWSHTDEQFF.

This clone was counted only a few times. The chain joins TRBV4-1 to TRBJ2-7; D is ambiguous. The germline V gene has CDR1 MGHRA and CDR2 YSYEKL. V dropped 0 bases and J dropped 3 bases, with 12 bases sitting between them. CDR3 size: 15 residues. CDR3 protein: CASSQEGMKGYEQYF. CDR3 in DNA: TGCGCCAGCAGCCAAGAGGGTATGAAGGGCTACGAGCAGTACTTC.

The chain combines TRBV28 with TRBJ1-2; 7 positions agree with TRBD1. Trimming cost V 5 bases and J 4 bases; bases outside gene matches: 10. Germline CDR1 MDHEN, CDR2 SYDVKM. CDR3 length: 15 residues. CDR3 protein: CASSGVGGGSYGYTF. The DNA for the CDR3 is TGTGCCAGCAGTGGAGTAGGGGGCGGGAGCTATGGCTACACCTTC.

This clone was seen a few times. The chain uses TRBV4-2 and TRBJ1-1, with 8 bases identical to TRBD1. The germline V gene has CDR1 LGHNA and CDR2 YNFKEQ. With 7 bases clipped from V and 1 base from J, the junction kept 8 bases outside the gene matches. The CDR3 totals 15 residues. CDR3 protein: CASTMTGDSNTEAFF. CDR3 bases: TGTGCCAGCACCATGACAGGGGATTCGAACACTGAAGCTTTCTTT.

The V gene is TRBV9, the J gene TRBJ2-4; tentatively, D is TRBD1 (8 bases). V dropped 0 bases and J dropped 0 bases, with 16 bases sitting between them. This CDR3 has 18 amino acids. CDR1 is SGDLS and CDR2 is YYNGEE in the germline V gene. CDR3 residues: CASSVETGGAGAKNIQYF. DNA for the CDR3: TGTGCCAGCAGCGTAGAAACAGGGGGGGCTGGAGCCAAAAACATTCAGTACTTC.

The V call is TRBV5-1, the J call TRBJ2-4; TRBD2 aligns across 7 bases. Germline trimming cut 0 bases from V and 3 bases from J; bases unmatched to any gene: 6. This CDR3 spans 16 amino acids. Germline values: CDR1 SGHRS, CDR2 YFSETQ. The CDR3 bases are TGCGCCAGCAGCTTGGTTGCGGGAGACATCAAAAACATTCAGTACTTC. This gives the protein CASSLVAGDIKNIQYF.

The chain uses TRBV5-1 and TRBJ1-1; no reliable D call. Trimming pared 0 bases from V and 1 base from J, leaving 10 bases between. The germline V gene encodes CDR1 SGHRS and CDR2 YFSETQ. The CDR3 has 15 amino acids. The CDR3 is CASSLVAATNTEAFF. DNA for the CDR3: TGCGCCAGCAGCTTGGTGGCAGCCACGAACACTGAAGCTTTCTTT.

This clone occurred a few times. J is TRBJ2-7 and V is TRBV4-1; 8 nucleotides match TRBD1. Per the germline V gene, CDR1 is MGHRA and CDR2 is YSYEKL. The CDR3 is 15 amino acids. V dropped 4 bases and J dropped 3; count of bases not matched to a gene: 8. The CDR3 coding sequence is TGCGCCAGCAGCCCAAGAACGGGACAGGACTACGAGCAGTACTTC. It translates to CASSPRTGQDYEQYF.

This chain links TRBV5-1 with TRBJ1-1; weak D call: TRBD1 (6 bases). The CDR3 has 16 residues. V gave up 4 bases and J gave up 1 base, with 17 bases separating them. CDR1 and CDR2 from the germline V gene are SGHRS and YFSETQ. DNA of the CDR3: TGCGCCAGCAGCCCGGAACAGGGACGGCGGAACACTGAAGCTTTCTTT. Translated: CASSPEQGRRNTEAFF.

In regard to this clone: Other DNA sequences in the sample encode the same CDR3. Here the CDR3 DNA reads TGCGCCAGCAGCTTGGATCGGGGGAACACTGAAGCTTTCTTT. Translating it yields CASSLDRGNTEAFF. The chain is built from TRBV5-1 and TRBJ1-1, with D uncertain. The V end was cut by 0 bases, the J end by 1 base, with 7 bases between. The CDR3 runs to 14 residues. CDR1 is SGHRS and CDR2 is YFSETQ in the germline V gene.

This clone was seen only a few times. The CDR3 protein is CSVGGLAGGGEQYF. The CDR3 DNA reads TGCAGCGTTGGGGGACTAGCGGGAGGAGGTGAGCAGTACTTC. The chain joins TRBV29-1 to TRBJ2-7; the match to TRBD2 covers 15 bases. Germline loops: CDR1 SQVTM, CDR2 ANQGSEA. Germline trimming cut 4 bases from V and 7 bases from J; bases unmatched to any gene: 5. This CDR3 contains 14 residues.

This clone occurred a few times. This chain links TRBV7-6 with TRBJ2-3, with D maybe TRBD1 (6 bases). The germline V gene has CDR1 SGHVS and CDR2 FNYEAQ. V lost 5 bases and J 7 bases, leaving 16 bases between the germline ends. The CDR3 contains 14 residues. CDR3 sequence: CASSPIPQGNTQYF. CDR3 DNA: TGTGCCAGCAGCCCTATCCCACAGGGAAATACGCAGTATTTT.

The CDR3 spells CASSQRQWTSGRDIGETQYF. CDR3 DNA: TGTGCCAGCAGCCAACGACAATGGACTAGCGGGAGGGACATTGGGGAGACCCAGTACTTC. The chain joins TRBV13 to TRBJ2-5; 15 nucleotides align to TRBD2. V lost 5 bases to trimming and J lost 5 bases; unmatched junction nucleotides: 18. The CDR3 is 20 amino acids. The germline gives CDR1 PRHDT, CDR2 FYEKMQ (reference sequence).

In its sample, this clone was seen a few times. The chain combines TRBV5-1 with TRBJ2-6, with a weak D call TRBD2 (5 bases). V was trimmed by 4 bases and J by 0 bases, leaving 11 bases between them. Germline V gene lookup returns CDR1 SGHRS and CDR2 YFSETQ. The CDR3 contains 16 residues. The CDR3 DNA sequence: TGCGCCAGCAGCCGCCCAGCGGCCTCTGGGGCCAACGTCCTGACTTTC. This encodes CASSRPAASGANVLTF.

V gene TRBV7-6 combines with J gene TRBJ2-7, with D maybe TRBD2 (5 bases). The CDR3 sequence is 15 residues long. Trimming removed 3 bases from V and 8 bases from J, with 20 bases in between. The germline V gene encodes CDR1 SGHVS and CDR2 FNYEAQ. Here the CDR3 DNA reads TGTGCCAGCAGCTTTGTTGATACCGGGGTGATCAAGCAGTACTTC. Translated: CASSFVDTGVIKQYF. The complete variable domain, with remaining parts taken from reference TRBV7-6 and TRBJ2-7, reads GAGVSQSPRYKVTKRGQDVALRCDPISGHVSLYWYRQALGQGPEFLTYFNYEAQQDKSGLPNDRFSAERPEGSISTLTIQRTEQRDSAMYRCASSFVDTGVIKQYFGPGTRLTVT.

The genes are TRBV27 and TRBJ1-1; tentatively, D is TRBD1 (6 bases). V was trimmed by 6 bases and J by 4 bases, leaving 15 bases between them. Germline V lookup: CDR1 MNHEY, CDR2 SMNVEV (reference sequence). This CDR3 is 14 amino acids long. This CDR3 reads CASRGSGARTEAFF. DNA of the CDR3: TGTGCCAGCAGGGGGTCGGGGGCACGCACTGAAGCTTTCTTT.

This clone was seen a few times. The rearrangement links TRBV6-1 to TRBJ2-7; 7 nucleotides align to TRBD1. After removal of 5 bases from V and 6 bases from J, the junction contained 4 bases not matched to a gene. This CDR3 is 12 amino acids long. Germline values: CDR1 MNHNS, CDR2 SASEGT. The CDR3 DNA reads TGTGCCAGCAGTCTAACAGGGGCCGAGCAGTACTTC. It yields the protein CASSLTGAEQYF.

The rearrangement links TRBV30 to TRBJ2-3; TRBD1 might be the D (6 bases). CDR3 length equals 13 residues. Per germline, CDR1 GTSNPN and CDR2 SVGIG (reference sequence). V was trimmed by 5 bases and J by 1 base, leaving 10 bases between them. The CDR3 DNA reads TGTGCCTGGCAGGGGTTGGGCACAGATACGCAGTATTTT. Its protein is CAWQGLGTDTQYF.

This clone was observed a handful of times. The rearrangement uses TRBV6-6 and TRBJ1-5; D is perhaps TRBD1 (5 bases). This CDR3 spans 13 amino acids. Per the germline V gene, CDR1 is MNHNY and CDR2 is SVGAGI (reference sequence). V was trimmed by 7 bases and J by 2 bases, leaving 9 bases between them. The CDR3 bases are TGTGCCAGCACCTGGGGGGGCAATCAGCCCCAGCATTTT. Protein product: CASTWGGNQPQHF.

The chain carries TRBV6-5 and TRBJ2-1, with unresolved D. CDR1 and CDR2 (germline): MNHEY, SVGAGI. V was clipped by 8 bases and J by 13 bases, with 9 bases between them. CDR3 length: 9 amino acids. The CDR3 nucleotides read TGTGCCAGCGGTAGAGATCAGTTCTTC. Amino acids: CASGRDQFF.

The DNA for the CDR3 is TGCAGCGCTGGACAGGGACGCTACGAGCAGTACTTC. Protein sequence: CSAGQGRYEQYF. The chain is built from TRBV29-1 and TRBJ2-7; TRBD1 aligns across 8 bases. V lost 7 bases and J lost 3; bases outside the gene matches: 5. CDR3 length equals 12 residues. Germline V lookup: CDR1 SQVTM, CDR2 ANQGSEA.